This TCR beta chain was identified in a study of CD8+CD57+ T cells in acquired aplastic anemia. Study overall: The mean DNA yield obtained from sorted CD4+ and CD8+ cells came to roughly 3 ug.

It was patients with CD8+CD57+ cell expansion by flow cytometry who were chosen for sequencing. V lost 6 bases to trimming and J lost 2 bases; unmatched junction nucleotides: 8. Germline V gene lookup returns CDR1 MNHNS and CDR2 SASEGT. This CDR3 region has 15 residues. CDR3 and TCR beta VDJ profiling relied on genomic DNA as the template. TCRdb re-called the reads with MiXCR, one entry per CDR3 protein. The top ten clones hold 0.8% to 0.85% of a sample with about 470,000 distinct CDR3 sequences, roughly 34% of them seen once. The sequence derives from a human donor with aplastic anemia. The sample comprised sorted CD4+, CD8+, or CD8+CD57+ T cells (not recorded which) from PBMCs. The gene calls are TRBV6-1 and TRBJ1-2, with 8 bases fitting TRBD1. CDR3 in amino acids: CASRAATGVNYGYTF. The CDR3 nucleotides read TGTGCCAGCAGGGCTGCGACAGGGGTAAACTATGGCTACACCTTC.